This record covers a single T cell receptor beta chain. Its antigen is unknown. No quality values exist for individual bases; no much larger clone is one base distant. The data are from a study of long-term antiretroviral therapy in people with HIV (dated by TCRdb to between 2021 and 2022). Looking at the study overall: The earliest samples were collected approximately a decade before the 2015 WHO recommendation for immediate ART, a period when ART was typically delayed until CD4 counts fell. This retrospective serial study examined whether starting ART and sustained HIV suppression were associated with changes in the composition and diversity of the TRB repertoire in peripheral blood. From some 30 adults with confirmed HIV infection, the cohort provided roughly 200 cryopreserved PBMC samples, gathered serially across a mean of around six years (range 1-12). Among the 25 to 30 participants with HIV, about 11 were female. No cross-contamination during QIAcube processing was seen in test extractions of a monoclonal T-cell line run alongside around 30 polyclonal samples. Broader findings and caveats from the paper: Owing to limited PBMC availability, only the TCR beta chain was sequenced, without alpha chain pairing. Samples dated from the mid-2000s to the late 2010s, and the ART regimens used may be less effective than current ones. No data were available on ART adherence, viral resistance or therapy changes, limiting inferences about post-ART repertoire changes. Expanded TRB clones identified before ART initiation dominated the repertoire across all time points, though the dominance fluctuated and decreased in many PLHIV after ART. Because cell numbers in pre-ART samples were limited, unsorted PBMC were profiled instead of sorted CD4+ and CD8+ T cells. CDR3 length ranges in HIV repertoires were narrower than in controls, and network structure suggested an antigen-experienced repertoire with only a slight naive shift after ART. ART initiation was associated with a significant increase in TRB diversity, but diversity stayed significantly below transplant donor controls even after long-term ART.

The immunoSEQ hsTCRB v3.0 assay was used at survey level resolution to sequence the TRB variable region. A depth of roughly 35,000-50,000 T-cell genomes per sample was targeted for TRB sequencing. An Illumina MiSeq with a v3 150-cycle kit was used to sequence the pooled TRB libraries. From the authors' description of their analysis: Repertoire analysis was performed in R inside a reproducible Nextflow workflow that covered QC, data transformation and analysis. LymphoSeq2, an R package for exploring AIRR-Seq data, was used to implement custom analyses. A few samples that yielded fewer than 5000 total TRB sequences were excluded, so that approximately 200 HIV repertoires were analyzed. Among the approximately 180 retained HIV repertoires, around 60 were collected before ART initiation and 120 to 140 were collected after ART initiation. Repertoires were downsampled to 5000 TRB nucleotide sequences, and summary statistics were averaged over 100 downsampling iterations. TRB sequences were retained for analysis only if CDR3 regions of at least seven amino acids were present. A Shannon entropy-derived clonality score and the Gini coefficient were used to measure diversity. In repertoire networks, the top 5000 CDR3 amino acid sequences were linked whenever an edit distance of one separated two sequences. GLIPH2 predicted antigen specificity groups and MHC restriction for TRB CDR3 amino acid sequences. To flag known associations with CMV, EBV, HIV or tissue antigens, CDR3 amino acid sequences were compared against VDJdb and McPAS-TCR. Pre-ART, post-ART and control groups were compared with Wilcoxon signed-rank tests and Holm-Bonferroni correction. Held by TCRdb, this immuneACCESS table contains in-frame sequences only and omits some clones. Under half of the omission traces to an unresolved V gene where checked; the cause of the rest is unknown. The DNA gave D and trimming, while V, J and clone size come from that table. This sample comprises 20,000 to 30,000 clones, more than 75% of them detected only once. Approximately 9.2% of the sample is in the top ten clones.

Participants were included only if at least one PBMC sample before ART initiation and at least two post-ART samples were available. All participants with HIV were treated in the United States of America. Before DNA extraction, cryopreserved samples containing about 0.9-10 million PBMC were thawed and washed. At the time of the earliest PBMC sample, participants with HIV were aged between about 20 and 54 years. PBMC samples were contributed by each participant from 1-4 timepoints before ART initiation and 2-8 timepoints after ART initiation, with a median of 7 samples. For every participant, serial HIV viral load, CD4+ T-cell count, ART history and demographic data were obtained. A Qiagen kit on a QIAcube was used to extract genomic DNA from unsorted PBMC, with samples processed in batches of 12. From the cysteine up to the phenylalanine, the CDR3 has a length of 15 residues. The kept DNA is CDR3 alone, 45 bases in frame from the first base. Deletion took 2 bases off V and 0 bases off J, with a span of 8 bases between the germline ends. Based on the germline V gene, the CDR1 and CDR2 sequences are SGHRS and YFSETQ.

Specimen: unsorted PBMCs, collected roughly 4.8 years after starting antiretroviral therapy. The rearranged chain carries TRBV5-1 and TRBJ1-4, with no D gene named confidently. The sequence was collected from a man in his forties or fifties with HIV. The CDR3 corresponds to CASSLTPTTNEKLFF. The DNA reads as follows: TGCGCCAGCAGCTTAACACCAACAACTAATGAAAAACTGTTTTTT.